Listed here are 6 T cell receptor beta chains from one sample, sequenced in a study of shared clonotypes between healthy human individuals (TCRdb year 2020). Library creation used the immunoSEQ multiplex PCR assay. TCRdb holds this immuneACCESS table with in-frame rearrangements only. Some clones are missing; in checked studies, unresolved V genes explain under half, and the rest has no known cause. The sample table records a few million clones; 80% to 95% of these occur just once. Roughly 0.36% of the sample is taken by the ten largest. Material: naive CD4+ T cells from PBMCs. This sample's cell subset or site label indicates: CD45RA+ positively selected. The source is a young man in good health. Some clones in this sample may be carry-over from other donors' samples.

The CDR3, as DNA: TGTGCCAGCAGTGGAGGGTCAAACGAGCAGTACTTC. Protein: CASSGGSNEQYF. The chain links TRBV25-1 to TRBJ2-7, with D perhaps matching TRBD2 (5 bases). Germline V gene sequence: CDR1 MGHDK, CDR2 SYGVNS. V was shortened by 4 bases and J by 5 bases, with 9 bases between the two germline ends. This CDR3 is 12 amino acids long.

The V call is TRBV6-6, the J call TRBJ2-1, with D perhaps matching TRBD2 (5 bases). V was shortened by 0 bases and J by 8 bases, with 11 bases between the two germline ends. CDR1 is MNHNY, CDR2 SVGAGI, per germline (reference sequence). This CDR3 contains 14 residues. CDR3: CASSYSMIGDEQFF. The CDR3 nucleotides read TGTGCCAGCAGTTACTCGATGATCGGGGATGAGCAGTTCTTC.

The rearrangement joins TRBV5-1 to TRBJ2-7; 9 nucleotides agree with TRBD1. This CDR3 contains 15 residues. The V segment lost 2 bases and the J segment 2 bases; nucleotides outside the gene matches: 5. The germline CDR1 and CDR2 sequences are SGHRS and YFSETQ. The CDR3 here is CASSLERQGAYEQYF. DNA of the CDR3: TGCGCCAGCAGCTTAGAGAGACAGGGGGCCTACGAGCAGTACTTC.

J is TRBJ2-3 and V is TRBV5-1, with 10 bases that match TRBD2. The CDR3 runs 16 residues. V lost 4 bases to trimming and J lost 2 bases; unmatched junction nucleotides: 7. Germline V gives CDR1 SGHRS, CDR2 YFSETQ. For the CDR3, the DNA is TGCGCCAGCAGCCTGCTAAGCGGGAGGGCCACAGATACGCAGTATTTT. Its protein product is CASSLLSGRATDTQYF.

The chain joins TRBV7-2 to TRBJ1-1; no clear D. The V gene's germline CDR1 is SGHTA and CDR2 FQGNSA. Trimming stripped 5 bases from V and 0 bases from J, with 13 bases between. The CDR3 extends over 15 amino acids. CDR3 residues: CASSLMAGMNTEAFF. As DNA, the CDR3 is TGTGCCAGCAGCCTCATGGCGGGTATGAACACTGAAGCTTTCTTT. The full variable domain, in which reference TRBV7-2 and TRBJ1-1 provide the parts outside the CDR3, is GAGVSQSPSNKVTEKGKDVELRCDPISGHTALYWYRQSLGQGLEFLIYFQGNSAPDKSGLPSDRFSAERTGGSVSTLTIQRTQQEDSAVYLCASSLMAGMNTEAFFGQGTRLTVV.

The chain joins TRBV7-9 to TRBJ1-3; TRBD1 agrees at 8 bases. J was trimmed by 4 bases and V by 3 bases; bases with no gene match: 2. This CDR3 spans 14 amino acids. Germline V gene lookup returns CDR1 SEHNR and CDR2 FQNEAQ (reference sequence). The DNA for the CDR3 is TGTGCCAGCAGCTTGGGACAGGACGGAAACACCATATATTTT. Translating gives CASSLGQDGNTIYF.